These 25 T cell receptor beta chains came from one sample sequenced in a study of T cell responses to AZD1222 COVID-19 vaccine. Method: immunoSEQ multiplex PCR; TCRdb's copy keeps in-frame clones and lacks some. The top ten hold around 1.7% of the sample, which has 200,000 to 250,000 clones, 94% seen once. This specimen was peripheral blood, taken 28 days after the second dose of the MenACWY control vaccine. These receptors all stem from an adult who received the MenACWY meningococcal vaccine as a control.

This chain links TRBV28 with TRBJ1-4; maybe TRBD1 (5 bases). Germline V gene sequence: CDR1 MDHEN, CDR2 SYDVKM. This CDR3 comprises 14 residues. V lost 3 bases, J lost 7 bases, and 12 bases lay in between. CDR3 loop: CASSFPGTAEKLFF. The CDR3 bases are TGTGCCAGCAGTTTTCCCGGGACGGCTGAAAAACTGTTTTTT.

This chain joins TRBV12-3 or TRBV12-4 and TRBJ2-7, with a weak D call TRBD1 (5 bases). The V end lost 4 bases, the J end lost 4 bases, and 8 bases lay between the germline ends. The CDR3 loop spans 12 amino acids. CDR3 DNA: TGTGCCAGCAGTTGGGGCCGTTACGAGCAGTACTTC. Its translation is CASSWGRYEQYF.

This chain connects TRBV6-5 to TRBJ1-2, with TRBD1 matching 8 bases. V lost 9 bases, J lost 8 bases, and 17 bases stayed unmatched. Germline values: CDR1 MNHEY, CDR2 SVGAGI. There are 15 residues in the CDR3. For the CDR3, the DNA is TGTGCCAGTAAGGTTTCTTCCGACAGGGGCGGCGGCTACACCTTC. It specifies CASKVSSDRGGGYTF.

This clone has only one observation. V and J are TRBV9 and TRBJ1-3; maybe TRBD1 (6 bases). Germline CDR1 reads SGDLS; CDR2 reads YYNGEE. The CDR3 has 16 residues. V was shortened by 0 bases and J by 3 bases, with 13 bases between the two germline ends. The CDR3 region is CASSVELQGHGNTIYF. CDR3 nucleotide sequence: TGTGCCAGCAGCGTAGAATTACAGGGTCATGGAAACACCATATATTTT.

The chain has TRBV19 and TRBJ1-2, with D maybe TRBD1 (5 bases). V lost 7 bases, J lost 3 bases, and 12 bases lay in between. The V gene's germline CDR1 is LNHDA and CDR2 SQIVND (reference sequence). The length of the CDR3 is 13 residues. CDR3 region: CASTTGEHYGYTF. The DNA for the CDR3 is TGTGCCAGTACAACAGGAGAGCACTATGGCTACACCTTC.

CDR3 coding DNA: TGTGCCAGCAGCTCTCTCGGCCCCCGGGGCACCGGGGAGCTGTTTTTT. This translates into CASSSLGPRGTGELFF. This sequence joins TRBV7-3 and TRBJ2-2; tentatively, D is TRBD2 (5 bases). Germline V gene sequence: CDR1 SGHTA, CDR2 FQGTGA. Trimming took off 4 bases at V and 4 bases at J, with 16 bases between the two ends. The CDR3 sequence is 16 residues long.

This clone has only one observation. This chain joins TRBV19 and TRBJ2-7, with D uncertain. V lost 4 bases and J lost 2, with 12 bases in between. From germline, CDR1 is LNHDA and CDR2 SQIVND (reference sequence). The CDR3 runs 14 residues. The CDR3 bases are TGTGCCAGTAGTACCCTCATAAGTCCCTACGAGCAGTACTTC. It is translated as CASSTLISPYEQYF.

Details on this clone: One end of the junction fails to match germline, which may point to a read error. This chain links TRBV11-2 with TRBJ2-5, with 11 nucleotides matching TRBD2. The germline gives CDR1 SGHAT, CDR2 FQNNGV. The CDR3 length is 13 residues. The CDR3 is CASSQPPSTSGNF. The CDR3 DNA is TGTGCCAGCAGCCAACCACCCTCGACTAGCGGGAACTTC.

CDR3 protein: CASSISAGGVYEQYF. CDR3 DNA sequence: TGTGCCAGTAGTATATCGGCAGGGGGCGTCTACGAGCAGTACTTC. The gene calls are TRBV19 and TRBJ2-7; 8 bases agree with TRBD1. The trim removed 2 bases at V and 3 bases at J, leaving 6 bases unmatched. The germline CDR1 and CDR2 sequences are LNHDA and SQIVND (reference sequence). The CDR3 spans 15 residues.

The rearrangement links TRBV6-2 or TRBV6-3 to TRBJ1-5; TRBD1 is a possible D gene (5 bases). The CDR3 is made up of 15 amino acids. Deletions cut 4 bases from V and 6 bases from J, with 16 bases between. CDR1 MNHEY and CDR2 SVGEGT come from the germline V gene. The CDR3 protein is CASSSAGGVGQPQHF. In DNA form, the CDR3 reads TGTGCCAGCAGTTCCGCCGGGGGAGTAGGTCAGCCCCAGCATTTT.

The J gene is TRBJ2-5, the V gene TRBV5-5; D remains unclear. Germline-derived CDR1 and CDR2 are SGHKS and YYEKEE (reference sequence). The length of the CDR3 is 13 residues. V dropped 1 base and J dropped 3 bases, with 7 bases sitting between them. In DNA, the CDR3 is TGTGCCAGCAGCTTGCTAGGAGAAGAGACCCAGTACTTC. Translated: CASSLLGEETQYF.

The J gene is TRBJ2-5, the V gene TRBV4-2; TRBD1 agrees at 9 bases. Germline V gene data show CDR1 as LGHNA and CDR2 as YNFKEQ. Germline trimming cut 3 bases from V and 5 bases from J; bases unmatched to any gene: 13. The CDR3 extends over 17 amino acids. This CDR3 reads CASSQATGQGPGETQYF. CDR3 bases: TGTGCCAGCAGCCAGGCCACGGGACAGGGTCCCGGGGAGACCCAGTACTTC.

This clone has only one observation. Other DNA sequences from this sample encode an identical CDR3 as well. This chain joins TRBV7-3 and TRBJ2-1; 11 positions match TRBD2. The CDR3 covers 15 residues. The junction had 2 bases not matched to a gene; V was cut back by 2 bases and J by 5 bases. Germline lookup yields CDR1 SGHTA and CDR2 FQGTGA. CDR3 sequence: CASSLLAGGHNEQFF. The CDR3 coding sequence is TGTGCCAGCAGCTTACTAGCGGGAGGCCACAATGAGCAGTTCTTC.

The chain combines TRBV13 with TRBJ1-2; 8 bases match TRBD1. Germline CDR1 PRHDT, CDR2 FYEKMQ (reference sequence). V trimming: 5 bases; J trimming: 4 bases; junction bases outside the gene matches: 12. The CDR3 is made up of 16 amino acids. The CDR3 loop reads CASSQGTGARGYGYTF. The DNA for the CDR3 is TGTGCCAGCAGCCAAGGGACAGGCGCCCGCGGCTATGGCTACACCTTC.

For the CDR3, the DNA is TGCAGCGTTGAAAAAGGAGAAAAACTGTTTTTT. Amino acids: CSVEKGEKLFF. The chain combines TRBV29-1 with TRBJ1-4; D remains ambiguous. V lost 2 bases and J 8 bases, leaving 6 bases between the germline ends. CDR1 and CDR2 (germline): SQVTM, ANQGSEA. CDR3 size: 11 residues.

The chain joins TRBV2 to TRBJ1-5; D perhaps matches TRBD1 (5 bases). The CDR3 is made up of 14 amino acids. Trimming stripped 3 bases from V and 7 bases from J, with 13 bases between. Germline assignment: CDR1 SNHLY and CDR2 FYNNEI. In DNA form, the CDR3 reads TGTGCCAGCAGTGATCAAGGGACGGGGCAGCCCCAGCATTTT. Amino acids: CASSDQGTGQPQHF. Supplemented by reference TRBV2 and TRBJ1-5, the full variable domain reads EPEVTQTPSHQVTQMGQEVILRCVPISNHLYFYWYRQILGQKVEFLVSFYNNEISEKSEIFDDQFSVERPDGSNFTLKIRSTKLEDSAMYFCASSDQGTGQPQHFGDGTRLSIL.

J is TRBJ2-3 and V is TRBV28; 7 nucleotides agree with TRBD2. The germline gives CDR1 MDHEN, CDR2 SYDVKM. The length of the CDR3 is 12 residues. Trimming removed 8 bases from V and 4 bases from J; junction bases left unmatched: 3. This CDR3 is CASWTRADTQYF. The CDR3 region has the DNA TGTGCCAGCTGGACTAGGGCAGATACGCAGTATTTT.

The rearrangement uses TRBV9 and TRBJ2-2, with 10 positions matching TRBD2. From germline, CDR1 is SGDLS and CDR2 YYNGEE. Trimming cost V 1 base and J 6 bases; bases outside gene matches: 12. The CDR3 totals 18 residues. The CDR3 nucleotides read TGTGCCAGCAGCGTATCCGGTGGAGCGGGGGGGCTTTCCGGGGAGCTGTTTTTT. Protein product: CASSVSGGAGGLSGELFF.

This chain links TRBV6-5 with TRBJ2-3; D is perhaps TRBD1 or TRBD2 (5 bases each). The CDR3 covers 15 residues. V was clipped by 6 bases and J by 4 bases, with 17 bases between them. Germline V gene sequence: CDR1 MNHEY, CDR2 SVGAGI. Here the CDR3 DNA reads TGTGCCAGCAGCCCCTGGGGACGTGAAGCAGATACGCAGTATTTT. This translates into CASSPWGREADTQYF.

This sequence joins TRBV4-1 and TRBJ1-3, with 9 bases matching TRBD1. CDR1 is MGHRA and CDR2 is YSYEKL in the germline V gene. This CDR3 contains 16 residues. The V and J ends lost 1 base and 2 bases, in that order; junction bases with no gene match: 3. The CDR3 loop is CASSQGDRATGNTIYF. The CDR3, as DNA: TGCGCCAGCAGCCAAGGGGACAGGGCAACTGGAAACACCATATATTTT.

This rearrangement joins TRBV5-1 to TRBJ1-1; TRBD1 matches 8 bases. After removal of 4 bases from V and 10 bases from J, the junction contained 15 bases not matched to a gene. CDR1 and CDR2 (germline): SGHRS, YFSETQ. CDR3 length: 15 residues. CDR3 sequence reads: CASSPPTGQGGVAFF. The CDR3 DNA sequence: TGCGCCAGCAGCCCACCAACTGGACAGGGAGGAGTAGCTTTCTTT.

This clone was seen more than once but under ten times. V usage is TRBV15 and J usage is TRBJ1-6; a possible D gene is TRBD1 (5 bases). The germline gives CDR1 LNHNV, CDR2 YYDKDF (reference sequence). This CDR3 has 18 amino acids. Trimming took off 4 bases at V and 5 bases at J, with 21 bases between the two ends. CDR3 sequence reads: CATSIKQVSTANNSPLHF. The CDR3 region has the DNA TGTGCCACCAGCATAAAACAGGTCTCCACGGCTAATAATTCACCCCTCCACTTT. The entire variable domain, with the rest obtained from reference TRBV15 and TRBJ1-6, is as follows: DAMVIQNPRYQVTQFGKPVTLSCSQTLNHNVMYWYQQKSSQAPKLLFHYYDKDFNNEADTPDNFQSRRPNTSFCFLDIRSPGLGDTAMYLCATSIKQVSTANNSPLHFGNGTRLTVT.

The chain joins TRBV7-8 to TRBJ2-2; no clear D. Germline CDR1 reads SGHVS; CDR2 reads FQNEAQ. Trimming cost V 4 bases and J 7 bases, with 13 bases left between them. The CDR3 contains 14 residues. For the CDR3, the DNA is TGTGCCAGCAGCTCCGCTAGTTTGATCGGGGAGCTGTTTTTT. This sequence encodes CASSSASLIGELFF.

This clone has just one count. The DNA for the CDR3 is TGTGCCAGCAGTGAAGCGCGGGGCCTGGCCTACGAGCAGTACTTC. This encodes CASSEARGLAYEQYF. The V and J genes are TRBV6-1 and TRBJ2-7, with D possibly TRBD2 on 6 matching bases. The length of the CDR3 is 15 residues. Germline assignment: CDR1 MNHNS and CDR2 SASEGT. V lost 0 bases and J 2 bases, leaving 11 bases between the germline ends.

The DNA of the CDR3 is TGTGCCAGCTCACCAAGAGGAACGACTTTTATTGAGCAGTTCTTC. Protein sequence: CASSPRGTTFIEQFF. The chain uses TRBV18 and TRBJ2-1, with D unclear. V lost 2 bases to trimming and J lost 9 bases, with 17 bases between them. Germline CDR1 is KGHSH and CDR2 is LQKENI. The CDR3 totals 15 residues. Looking up the rest from reference TRBV18 and TRBJ2-1 gives the full variable domain: NAGVMQNPRHLVRRRGQEARLRCSPMKGHSHVYWYRQLPEEGLKFMVYLQKENIIDESGMPKERFSAEFPKEGPSILRIQQVVRGDSAAYFCASSPRGTTFIEQFFGPGTRLTVL.